Shown below are 28 T cell receptor beta chains from a single sample sequenced in a study of beta chain features in type 1 diabetes. Points from the study as a whole: In all four CD4+ subsets, TCRB CDR3 length was significantly, moderately reduced in type 1 diabetes.

These receptors lack a known antigen. The isolated RNA, all of it, was reverse transcribed, so expressed TCRB transcripts were what got sequenced. Method: immunoSEQ multiplex PCR; TCRdb's copy keeps in-frame clones and lacks some. Of hundreds of thousands of clones listed, roughly an eighth are singletons. Input material: naive CD4+ T cells from blood. These receptors were collected from a man aged 18 to 30 with type 1 diabetes.

This clone showed up just a few times. The chain employs TRBV4-1 and TRBJ2-5, with 12 bases that match TRBD2. This CDR3 comprises 20 residues. In germline, CDR1 is MGHRA, CDR2 YSYEKL. Unmatched junction bases numbered 19, after V lost 3 bases and J lost 5 bases. CDR3 in DNA: TGCGCCAGCAGCCACCGGCCCCGGGTAACTAGCGGGGGGCTGGTGGAGACCCAGTACTTC. This gives the protein CASSHRPRVTSGGLVETQYF.

This chain connects TRBV28 to TRBJ1-2, with D maybe TRBD1 (5 bases). The germline gives CDR1 MDHEN, CDR2 SYDVKM. V was trimmed by 6 bases and J by 4 bases, leaving 15 bases between them. The CDR3 runs to 14 residues. CDR3 coding DNA: TGTGCCAGCAGGGGGACGGCAAACCTCTATGGCTACACCTTC. Protein sequence: CASRGTANLYGYTF.

This clone was picked up a small number of times. The rearrangement links TRBV6-6 to TRBJ2-6; no definite D call. V was cut by 6 bases and J by 2 bases, with 8 bases left in between. The CDR3 runs 14 residues. Per the germline V gene, CDR1 is MNHNY and CDR2 is SVGAGI (reference sequence). CDR3 sequence (DNA): TGTGCCAGCAGGCGTTTAGCTGGGGCCAACGTCCTGACTTTC. Translation gives CASRRLAGANVLTF.

CDR3 sequence (DNA): TGTGCCAGCAGCTTAGAAGGAAACACCATATATTTT. Protein sequence: CASSLEGNTIYF. The rearrangement uses TRBV13 and TRBJ1-3, with no clear D. The V end lost 1 base, the J end lost 4 bases, and 2 bases lay between the germline ends. This CDR3 spans 12 amino acids. Germline CDR1 is PRHDT and CDR2 is FYEKMQ (reference sequence).

This clone was seen a few times. The chain links TRBV29-1 to TRBJ2-5, with D possibly being TRBD2 (6 bases). The J call may be faulty, since TRBJ2-7 better matches the DNA end. This CDR3 region has 12 residues. The V gene's germline CDR1 is SQVTM and CDR2 ANQGSEA. Written as DNA, the CDR3 is TGCAGCGCCGCGCGGGGTCCCTACGAGCAGTACTTC. It codes for CSAARGPYEQYF.

This clone was observed a few times. This chain uses TRBV11-3 with TRBJ1-1, with 11 bases that match TRBD1. Germline trimming cut 4 bases from V and 3 bases from J; bases unmatched to any gene: 4. CDR1 and CDR2 from the germline V gene are SGHNT and YENEEA. The CDR3 totals 15 residues. The DNA of the CDR3 is TGTGCCAGCAGCTCGCCGGGACAGGGGGACACTGAAGCTTTCTTT. This codes for CASSSPGQGDTEAFF.

In its sample, this clone was seen a few times. V gene TRBV7-9 combines with J gene TRBJ2-5, with 7 nucleotides matching TRBD1. Germline V gene lookup returns CDR1 SEHNR and CDR2 FQNEAQ (reference sequence). CDR3 size: 15 residues. V gave up 2 bases and J gave up 1 base; unmatched junction bases: 4. CDR3 bases: TGTGCCAGCAGCTTATCCAGGGGGTCCCAAGAGACCCAGTACTTC. Encoded protein: CASSLSRGSQETQYF.

The chain uses TRBV30 and TRBJ1-2, with 8 nucleotides matching TRBD1. This CDR3 has 14 amino acids. Germline loops: CDR1 GTSNPN, CDR2 SVGIG (reference sequence). V dropped 1 base and J dropped 4; count of bases not matched to a gene: 5. The CDR3 loop reads CAWSGRQGAYGYTF. The CDR3 bases are TGTGCCTGGAGTGGTCGTCAGGGGGCCTATGGCTACACCTTC.

Points on this clone: Other DNA sequences within the sample encode an identical CDR3. The rearrangement joins TRBV7-9 to TRBJ2-3; D is unclear. The CDR3 has 12 residues. V lost 0 bases and J 4 bases, leaving 2 bases between the germline ends. Germline V CDR1 and CDR2: SEHNR, FQNEAQ (reference sequence). For the CDR3, the DNA is TGTGCCAGCAGCTTAGCTGCAGATACGCAGTATTTT. This codes for CASSLAADTQYF.

V gene TRBV6-1 combines with J gene TRBJ2-2; maybe TRBD2 (6 bases). The V gene lost 6 bases and the J gene lost 6 bases, with 14 bases spanning the gap. The germline V gene has CDR1 MNHNS and CDR2 SASEGT. This CDR3 region has 14 residues. In DNA, the CDR3 is TGTGCCAGCAGCCCCGACTGGGGGGCCGGGGAGCTGTTTTTT. Its translation: CASSPDWGAGELFF.

V and J are TRBV11-2 and TRBJ1-5; D possibly corresponds to TRBD1 (6 bases). Germline V gene sequence: CDR1 SGHAT, CDR2 FQNNGV. Trimming shortened V by 5 bases and J by 3 bases, and 11 bases separated the two germline ends. The length of the CDR3 is 14 residues. The CDR3 region is CASSRDTNNQPQHF. CDR3 DNA: TGTGCCAGCAGCCGGGACACTAACAATCAGCCCCAGCATTTT.

The genes are TRBV5-6 and TRBJ1-5; TRBD1 agrees at 8 bases. The CDR3 is 16 amino acids. Trimming took 1 base from V and 5 from J; bases not matched to a gene: 8. From germline, CDR1 is SGHDT and CDR2 YYEEEE. The CDR3 sequence is CASSLRMTGVDQPQHF. CDR3 bases: TGTGCCAGCAGCTTGAGGATGACAGGGGTAGATCAGCCCCAGCATTTT. The full variable domain, with the rest looked up from reference TRBV5-6 and TRBJ1-5, is DAGVTQSPTHLIKTRGQQVTLRCSPKSGHDTVSWYQQALGQGPQFIFQYYEEEERQRGNFPDRFSGHQFPNYSSELNVNALLLGDSALYLCASSLRMTGVDQPQHFGDGTRLSIL.

The chain carries TRBV4-2 and TRBJ2-3; 11 bases are shared with TRBD2. V dropped 2 bases and J dropped 2; count of bases not matched to a gene: 6. Germline CDR1 is LGHNA and CDR2 is YNFKEQ. This CDR3 is built from 17 residues. The DNA for the CDR3 is TGTGCCAGCAGCCAATCTAGCGGGGGGTCATACACAGATACGCAGTATTTT. Translating gives CASSQSSGGSYTDTQYF.

This clone has a handful of counts. This chain joins TRBV7-7 and TRBJ2-5; D assignment may be TRBD1 or TRBD2 (5 bases each). The CDR3 length is 15 residues. With 4 bases removed from V and 5 bases from J, the gap between germline ends came to 17 bases. Per the germline V gene, CDR1 is SSHAT and CDR2 is FNYEAQ (reference sequence). The DNA of the CDR3 is TGTGCCAGCAGCTCCTGGGACGGCCCGGGTGAGACCCAGTACTTC. It is translated as CASSSWDGPGETQYF.

The gene calls are TRBV30 and TRBJ1-5, with D unresolved. The V end lost 1 base, the J end lost 1 base, and 11 bases lay between the germline ends. The CDR3 is 15 amino acids. CDR1 and CDR2 (germline): GTSNPN, SVGIG (reference sequence). The CDR3 reads CAWSGPPGSNQPQHF. The CDR3 nucleotides read TGTGCCTGGAGTGGGCCTCCCGGGAGCAATCAGCCCCAGCATTTT.

The chain is built from TRBV11-3 and TRBJ2-5; TRBD2 agrees at 8 bases. The junction had 0 bases not matched to a gene; V was cut back by 1 base and J by 2 bases. This CDR3 has 14 amino acids. Germline loops: CDR1 SGHNT, CDR2 YENEEA. CDR3 in amino acids: CASSLAGGQETQYF. The CDR3 nucleotides read TGTGCCAGCAGCTTAGCGGGAGGGCAAGAGACCCAGTACTTC. Together with reference TRBV11-3 and TRBJ2-5, the CDR3 gives the full variable domain: EAGVVQSPRYKIIEKKQPVAFWCNPISGHNTLYWYLQNLGQGPELLIRYENEEAVDDSQLPKDRFSAERLKGVDSTLKIQPAELGDSAVYLCASSLAGGQETQYFGPGTRLLVL.

This clone was picked up a small number of times. The chain joins TRBV12-5 to TRBJ2-5; D may be TRBD2 (6 bases). V lost 4 bases, J lost 9 bases, and 15 bases lay in between. The CDR3 has 13 amino acids. The germline CDR1 and CDR2 sequences are LGHNT and FRNRAP. CDR3 sequence: CASGSREESAQYF. In DNA form, the CDR3 reads TGTGCTAGTGGTTCGAGGGAGGAAAGTGCCCAGTACTTC.

V gene TRBV28 combines with J gene TRBJ1-5, with D unresolved. The V gene's germline CDR1 is MDHEN and CDR2 SYDVKM. The CDR3 runs 14 residues. V was clipped by 6 bases and J by 7 bases, with 16 bases between them. As DNA, the CDR3 is TGTGCCAGCAGCTTCCCAAGTTTCGGGCAGCCCCAGCATTTT. Protein product: CASSFPSFGQPQHF.

The chain uses TRBV6-5 and TRBJ2-7, with D unresolved. CDR1 is MNHEY, CDR2 SVGAGI, per germline. V was clipped by 0 bases and J by 6 bases, with 12 bases between them. This CDR3 contains 14 residues. The CDR3 protein is CASSYSMESSEQYF. In DNA, the CDR3 is TGTGCCAGCAGTTACTCGATGGAAAGTAGCGAGCAGTACTTC.

The chain joins TRBV30 to TRBJ1-4; D ambiguous. Germline CDR1 GTSNPN, CDR2 SVGIG (reference sequence). The CDR3 has 14 amino acids. V lost 0 bases and J 8 bases, leaving 13 bases between the germline ends. The CDR3 reads CAWSVGPGREKLFF. The CDR3 region has the DNA TGTGCCTGGAGTGTGGGCCCAGGTCGGGAAAAACTGTTTTTT.

This clone has just a few counts. The J gene is TRBJ2-7, the V gene TRBV10-3, with a tentative D call TRBD1 (6 bases). This CDR3 has 13 amino acids. CDR1 ENHRY and CDR2 SYGVKD come from the germline V gene. Between the trimmed V and J ends, which lost 7 bases and 0 bases, there was a span of 10 bases. The CDR3 protein is CAITSGASYEQYF. The CDR3 bases are TGTGCCATCACATCAGGGGCCTCCTACGAGCAGTACTTC.

This clone was detected a few times. Other DNA sequences within the sample encode an identical CDR3. The V and J genes are TRBV5-1 and TRBJ2-5; D is tentatively TRBD1 or TRBD2 (5 bases each). V dropped 3 bases and J dropped 1 base, with 10 bases sitting between them. Germline V gene sequence: CDR1 SGHRS, CDR2 YFSETQ. The CDR3 loop spans 14 amino acids. In DNA, the CDR3 is TGCGCCAGCAGCTCGGGGACGGCCCAAGAGACCCAGTACTTC. It specifies CASSSGTAQETQYF.

The genes are TRBV6-1 and TRBJ2-3; D gene ambiguous. Germline V gene sequence: CDR1 MNHNS, CDR2 SASEGT. The V end lost 7 bases, the J end lost 0 bases, and 11 bases lay between the germline ends. CDR3 length equals 14 residues. The CDR3 loop reads CASTIPISTDTQYF. The CDR3, as DNA: TGTGCCAGCACGATCCCTATTAGCACAGATACGCAGTATTTT.

The genes are TRBV2 and TRBJ1-6; D uncertain. Germline CDR1 SNHLY, CDR2 FYNNEI. V was shortened by 0 bases and J by 0 bases, with 12 bases between the two germline ends. The CDR3 contains 18 residues. The CDR3 protein is CASSEALLRSSYNSPLHF. The CDR3 DNA follows: TGTGCCAGCAGTGAAGCGCTCCTGAGAAGCTCCTATAATTCACCCCTCCACTTT.

This clone was counted only a few times. V is TRBV4-2 and J is TRBJ1-5, with D tentatively TRBD1 (6 bases). The V end was cut by 1 base, the J end by 6 bases, with 13 bases between. The CDR3 contains 15 residues. Germline values: CDR1 LGHNA, CDR2 YNFKEQ. Here the CDR3 DNA reads TGTGCCAGCAGCCAAGGTGCGGGGGCTAGTCAGCCCCAGCATTTT. Its protein product is CASSQGAGASQPQHF.

The V and J genes are TRBV9 and TRBJ2-1; D remains unclear. Germline CDR1 is SGDLS and CDR2 is YYNGEE. CDR3 length equals 11 residues. Trimming removed 4 bases from V and 3 bases from J, with 2 bases in between. The CDR3 is CASSIYNEQFF. The CDR3 bases are TGTGCCAGCAGCATCTACAATGAGCAGTTCTTC.

DNA of the CDR3: TGTGCCAGCATGGGACAGGTCGTCACTGAAGCTTTCTTT. Its translation: CASMGQVVTEAFF. The chain uses TRBV5-6 and TRBJ1-1; 8 bases are shared with TRBD1. This CDR3 region has 13 residues. CDR1 and CDR2 from the germline V gene are SGHDT and YYEEEE. V was clipped by 6 bases and J by 4 bases; unmatched bases: 5.

Here the CDR3 reads CASSFGYGQGARGNSPLHF. CDR3 bases: TGTGCCAGCAGTTTTGGTTACGGACAGGGGGCTAGGGGGAATTCACCCCTCCACTTT. The chain recombines TRBV28 with TRBJ1-6; the match to TRBD1 covers 11 bases. V gave up 3 bases and J gave up 7 bases; unmatched junction bases: 14. This CDR3 comprises 19 residues. CDR1 is MDHEN and CDR2 is SYDVKM in the germline V gene.